This T cell receptor (beta chain) was profiled in a study of cytomegalovirus exposure and HLA in healthy donors. Study-wide points: Through in vitro validation, three CMV-associated chains were shown to be specific for CMV antigens. Reports credit the classifier with highly specific, highly sensitive diagnosis of cytomegalovirus status.

This clone has only a few counts. Its antigen is not known. Repertoires were generated with immunoSEQ multiplex PCR, while TCRdb's copy carries only in-frame clones and drops some. This sample has about 180,000 clones, with approximately 89% found just once. Germline loops: CDR1 SQVTM, CDR2 ANQGSEA. This CDR3 comprises 11 residues. Trimming shortened V by 3 bases and J by 5 bases, and 7 bases separated the two germline ends. The chain couples TRBV29-1 to TRBJ1-1; D is ambiguous. Sequencing was performed on PBMCs. This clonotype originated in a man between 18 and 35 years old in good health and CMV-seropositive. The CDR3 loop is CSVDRFTEAFF. Written as DNA, the CDR3 is TGCAGCGTTGACAGGTTTACTGAAGCTTTCTTT.